This TCR beta chain came from a study of blood T cell repertoires in COVID-19. As for the study in general: Samples of COVID-19 (acute and convalescent) were obtained from the United States, Italy and Spain. Sources were T cells, B-cell-depleted T cells, or PBMCs; the material itself was cDNA or gDNA.

The CDR3 contains 16 residues. Germline V CDR1 and CDR2: SGHDT, YYEEEE. Trimming took off 4 bases at V and 2 bases at J, with 19 bases between the two ends. Original handling: Reference gene primer amplification in the assay estimated nucleated cell counts. Method: immunoSEQ multiplex PCR; TCRdb's copy keeps in-frame clones and lacks some. The V and J calls and clone size were taken over from that table, and D and trimming were inferred from the DNA. The sample consists of 5,700 or so clones, around 84% of them appearing once. The receptor comes from a human donor in a cohort sampled during active COVID-19. The chain has TRBV5-6 and TRBJ2-7; no firm D call. The sequenced material came from peripheral blood. CDR3 loop: CASSPDRGDLTYEQYF. The CDR3 DNA follows: TGTGCCAGCAGCCCGGATAGAGGAGACCTAACCTACGAGCAGTACTTC.